This T cell receptor (beta chain) is drawn from a study of cytomegalovirus exposure and HLA in healthy donors. Regarding the study as a whole: What a later analysis showed was that several of the most significant clusters appeared linked to common viral pathogens. Investigators reported 150 to 200 TCR beta chains as tied to cytomegalovirus. Most TCRs appeared rarely, but some public TCRs recurred in many donors. A further, later analysis showed that HLA-associated TCR beta chains (compared with equally common others) were more clonally expanded.

V was trimmed by 7 bases and J by 0 bases, leaving 9 bases between them. The CDR3 consists of 14 residues. Turning to this clone: Antigen: not known.

13 Jbeta primers and 60 Vbeta primers were used for the PCR. Clones were sequenced by immunoSEQ multiplex PCR, and TCRdb holds only the in-frame ones, with some missing. The sample shows about 160,000 clones, about 79% of them seen only once. The receptor's source is a man aged 45-60 years in good health and CMV-seropositive. Input material: PBMCs. The V gene is TRBV23-1, the J gene TRBJ2-2; tentatively, D is TRBD1 (6 bases). TRBV23-1 falls under the ORF class, with uncertain function. Here the CDR3 reads CASTQGSNTGELFF. In DNA, the CDR3 is TGCGCCAGCACCCAGGGGTCGAACACCGGGGAGCTGTTTTTT.